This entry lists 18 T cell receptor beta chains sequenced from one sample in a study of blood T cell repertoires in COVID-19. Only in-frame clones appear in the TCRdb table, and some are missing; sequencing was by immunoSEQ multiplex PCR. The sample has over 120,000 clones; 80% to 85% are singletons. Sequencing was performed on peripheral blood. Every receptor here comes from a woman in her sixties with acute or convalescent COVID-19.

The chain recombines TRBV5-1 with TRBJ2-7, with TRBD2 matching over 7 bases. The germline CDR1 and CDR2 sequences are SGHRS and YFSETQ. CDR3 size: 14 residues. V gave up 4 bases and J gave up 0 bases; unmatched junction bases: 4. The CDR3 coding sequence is TGCGCCAGCAGCCCTCCGGGAGGCTCCTACGAGCAGTACTTC. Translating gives CASSPPGGSYEQYF.

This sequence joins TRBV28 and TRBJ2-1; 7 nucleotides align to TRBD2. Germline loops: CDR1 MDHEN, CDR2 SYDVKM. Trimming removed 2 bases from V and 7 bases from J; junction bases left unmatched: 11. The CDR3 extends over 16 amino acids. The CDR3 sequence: CASSLEAGRVENEQFF. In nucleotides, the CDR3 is TGTGCCAGCAGTTTAGAAGCGGGAAGGGTAGAGAATGAGCAGTTCTTC.

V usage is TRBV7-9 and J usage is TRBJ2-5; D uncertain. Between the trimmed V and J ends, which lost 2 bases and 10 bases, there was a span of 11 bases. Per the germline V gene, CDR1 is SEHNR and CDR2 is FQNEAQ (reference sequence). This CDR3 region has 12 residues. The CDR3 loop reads CASSLTLLGQYF. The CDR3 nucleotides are TGTGCCAGCAGCTTAACTCTCCTTGGCCAGTACTTC.

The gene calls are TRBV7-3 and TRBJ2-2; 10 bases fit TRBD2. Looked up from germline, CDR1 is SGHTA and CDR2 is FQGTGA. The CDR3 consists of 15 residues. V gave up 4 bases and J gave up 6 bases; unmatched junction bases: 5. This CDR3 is CASSSGTSASGELFF. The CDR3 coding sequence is TGTGCCAGCAGCTCGGGGACTAGCGCGTCCGGGGAGCTGTTTTTT.

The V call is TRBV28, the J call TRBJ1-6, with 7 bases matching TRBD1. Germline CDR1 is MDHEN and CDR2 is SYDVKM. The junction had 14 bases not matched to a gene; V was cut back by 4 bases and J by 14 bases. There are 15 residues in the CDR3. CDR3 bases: TGTGCCAGCAGTTCCGGACAGGTCGGAATCGGGTCCCTCCACTTT. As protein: CASSSGQVGIGSLHF.

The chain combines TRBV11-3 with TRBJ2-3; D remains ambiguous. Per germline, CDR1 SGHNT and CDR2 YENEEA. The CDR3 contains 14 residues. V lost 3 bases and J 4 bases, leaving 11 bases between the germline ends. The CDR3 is CASSFFARSDTQYF. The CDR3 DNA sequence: TGTGCCAGCAGCTTCTTCGCTAGGTCAGATACGCAGTATTTT.

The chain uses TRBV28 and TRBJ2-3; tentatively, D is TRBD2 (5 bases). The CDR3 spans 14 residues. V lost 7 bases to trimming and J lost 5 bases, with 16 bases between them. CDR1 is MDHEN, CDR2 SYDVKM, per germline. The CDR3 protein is CASNTRSEGDTQYF. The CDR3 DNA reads TGTGCCAGCAACACCCGATCCGAGGGAGATACGCAGTATTTT.

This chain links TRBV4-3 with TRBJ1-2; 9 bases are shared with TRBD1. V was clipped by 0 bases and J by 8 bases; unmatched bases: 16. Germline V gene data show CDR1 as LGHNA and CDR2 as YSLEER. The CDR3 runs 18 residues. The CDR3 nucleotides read TGCGCCAGCAGCCAAGATTCAAGCCTGAGGACAGGGGAAGGAGGCTACACCTTC. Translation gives CASSQDSSLRTGEGGYTF.

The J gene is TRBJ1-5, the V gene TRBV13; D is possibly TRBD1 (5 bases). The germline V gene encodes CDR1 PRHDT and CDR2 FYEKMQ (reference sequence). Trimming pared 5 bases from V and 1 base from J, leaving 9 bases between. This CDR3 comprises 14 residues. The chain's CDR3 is CASSNGQSNQPQHF. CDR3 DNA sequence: TGTGCCAGCAGCAACGGACAAAGCAATCAGCCCCAGCATTTT.

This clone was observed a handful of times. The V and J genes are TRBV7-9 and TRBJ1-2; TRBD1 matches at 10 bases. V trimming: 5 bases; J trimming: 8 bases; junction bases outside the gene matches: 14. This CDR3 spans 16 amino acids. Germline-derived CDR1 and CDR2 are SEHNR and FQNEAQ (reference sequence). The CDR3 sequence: CASSAQTGGVVGGYTF. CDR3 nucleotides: TGTGCCAGCAGCGCCCAGACAGGGGGCGTTGTAGGAGGCTACACCTTC.

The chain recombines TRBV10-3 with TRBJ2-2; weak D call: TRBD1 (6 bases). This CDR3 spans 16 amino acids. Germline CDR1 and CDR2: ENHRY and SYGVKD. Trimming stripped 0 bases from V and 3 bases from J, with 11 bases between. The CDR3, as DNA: TGTGCCATCAGTGAGTCCAGGGGTCAGGACACCGGGGAGCTGTTTTTT. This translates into CAISESRGQDTGELFF.

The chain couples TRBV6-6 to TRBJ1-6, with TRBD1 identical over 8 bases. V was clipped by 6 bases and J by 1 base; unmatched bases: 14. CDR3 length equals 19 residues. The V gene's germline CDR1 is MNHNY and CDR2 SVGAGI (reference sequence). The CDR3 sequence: CASSYTTGGSGSYNSPLHF. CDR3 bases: TGTGCCAGCAGCTATACTACAGGGGGAAGCGGGTCCTATAATTCACCCCTCCACTTT.

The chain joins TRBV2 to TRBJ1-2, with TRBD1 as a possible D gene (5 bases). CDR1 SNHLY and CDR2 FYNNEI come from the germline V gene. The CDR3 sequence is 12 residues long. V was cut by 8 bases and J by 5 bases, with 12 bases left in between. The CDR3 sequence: CASRDFKYGYTF. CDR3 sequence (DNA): TGTGCCAGCCGGGACTTTAAGTATGGCTACACCTTC. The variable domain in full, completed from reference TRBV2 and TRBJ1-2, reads EPEVTQTPSHQVTQMGQEVILRCVPISNHLYFYWYRQILGQKVEFLVSFYNNEISEKSEIFDDQFSVERPDGSNFTLKIRSTKLEDSAMYFCASRDFKYGYTFGSGTRLTVV.

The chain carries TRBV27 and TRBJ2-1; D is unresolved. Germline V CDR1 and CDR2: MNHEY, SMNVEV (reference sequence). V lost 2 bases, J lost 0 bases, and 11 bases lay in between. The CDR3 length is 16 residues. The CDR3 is CASSLHSSSSYNEQFF. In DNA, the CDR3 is TGTGCCAGCAGTTTACATTCATCTAGCTCCTACAATGAGCAGTTCTTC.

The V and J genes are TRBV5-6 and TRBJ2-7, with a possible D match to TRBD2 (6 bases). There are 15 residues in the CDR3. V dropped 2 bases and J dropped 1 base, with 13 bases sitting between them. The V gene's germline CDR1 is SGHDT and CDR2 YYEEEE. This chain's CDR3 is CASSLGGMSSYEQYF. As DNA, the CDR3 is TGTGCCAGCAGCTTAGGCGGGATGAGTTCCTACGAGCAGTACTTC.

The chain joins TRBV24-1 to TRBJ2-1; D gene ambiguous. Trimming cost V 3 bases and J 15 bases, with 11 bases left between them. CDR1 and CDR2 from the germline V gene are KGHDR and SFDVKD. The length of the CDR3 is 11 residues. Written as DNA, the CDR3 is TGTGCCACCAGTGATGGCAGGCCCTTGTTCTTC. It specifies CATSDGRPLFF.

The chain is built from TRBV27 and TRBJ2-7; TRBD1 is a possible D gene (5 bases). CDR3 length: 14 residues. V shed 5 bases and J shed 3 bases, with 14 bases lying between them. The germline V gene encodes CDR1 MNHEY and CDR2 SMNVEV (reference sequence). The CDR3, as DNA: TGTGCCAGCAGTCCTACCTCCAGGGACTACGAGCAGTACTTC. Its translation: CASSPTSRDYEQYF.

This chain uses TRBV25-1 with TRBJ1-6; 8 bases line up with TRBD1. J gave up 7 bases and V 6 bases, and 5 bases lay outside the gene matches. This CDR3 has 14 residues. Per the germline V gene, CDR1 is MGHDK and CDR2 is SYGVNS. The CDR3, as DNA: TGTGCCAGCAGACGGGGACAGGAGAATTCACCCCTCCACTTT. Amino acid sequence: CASRRGQENSPLHF.